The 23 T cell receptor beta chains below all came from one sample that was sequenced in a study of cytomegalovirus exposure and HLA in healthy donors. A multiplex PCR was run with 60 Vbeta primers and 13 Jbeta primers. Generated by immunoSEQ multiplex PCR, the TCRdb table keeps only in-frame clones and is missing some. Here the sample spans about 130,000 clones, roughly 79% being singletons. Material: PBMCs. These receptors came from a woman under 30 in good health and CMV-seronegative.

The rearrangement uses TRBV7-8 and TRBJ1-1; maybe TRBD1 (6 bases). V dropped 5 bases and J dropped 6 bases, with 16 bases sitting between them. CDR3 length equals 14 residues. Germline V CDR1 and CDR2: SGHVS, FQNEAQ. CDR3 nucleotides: TGTGCCAGCAGCCTCGTTACGACAGGCGCTGAAGCTTTCTTT. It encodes CASSLVTTGAEAFF.

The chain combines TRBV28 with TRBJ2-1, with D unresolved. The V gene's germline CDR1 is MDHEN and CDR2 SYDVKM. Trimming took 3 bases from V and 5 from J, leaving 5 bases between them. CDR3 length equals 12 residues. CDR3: CASSFANNEQFF. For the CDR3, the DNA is TGTGCCAGCAGTTTTGCGAACAATGAGCAGTTCTTC. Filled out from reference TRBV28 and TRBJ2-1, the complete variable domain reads DVKVTQSSRYLVKRTGEKVFLECVQDMDHENMFWYRQDPGLGLRLIYFSYDVKMKEKGDIPEGYSVSREKKERFSLILESASTNQTSMYLCASSFANNEQFFGPGTRLTVL.

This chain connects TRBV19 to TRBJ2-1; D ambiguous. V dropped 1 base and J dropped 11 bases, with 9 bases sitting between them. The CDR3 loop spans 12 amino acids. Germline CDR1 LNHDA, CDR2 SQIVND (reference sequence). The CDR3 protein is CASSIAPRKQFF. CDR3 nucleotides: TGTGCCAGTAGTATAGCCCCCAGAAAGCAGTTCTTC.

The CDR3 region is CAISEPGHLFDTF. CDR3 DNA: TGTGCCATCAGTGAGCCCGGACACCTCTTCGATACCTTC. V gene TRBV10-3 combines with J gene TRBJ1-2, with D perhaps TRBD1 (5 bases). Germline CDR1 and CDR2: ENHRY and SYGVKD. V was clipped by 2 bases and J by 14 bases, with 18 bases between them. The CDR3 totals 13 residues.

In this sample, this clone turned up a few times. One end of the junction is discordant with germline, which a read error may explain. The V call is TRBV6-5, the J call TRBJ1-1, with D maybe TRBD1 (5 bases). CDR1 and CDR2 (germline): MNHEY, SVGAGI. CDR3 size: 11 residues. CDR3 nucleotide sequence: TGTGCCAGCAGGGGAGGGACTGGAGCTTTCTTT. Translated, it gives CASRGGTGAFF.

In DNA, the CDR3 is TGTGCCAGCAGTTACTTCGGACTAGTCTTGAATGAGCAGTTCTTC. Translating it yields CASSYFGLVLNEQFF. The V call is TRBV6-5, the J call TRBJ2-1; 7 bases fit TRBD2. Trimming removed 1 base from V and 7 bases from J; junction bases left unmatched: 7. CDR3 length: 15 amino acids. Germline-derived CDR1 and CDR2 are MNHEY and SVGAGI.

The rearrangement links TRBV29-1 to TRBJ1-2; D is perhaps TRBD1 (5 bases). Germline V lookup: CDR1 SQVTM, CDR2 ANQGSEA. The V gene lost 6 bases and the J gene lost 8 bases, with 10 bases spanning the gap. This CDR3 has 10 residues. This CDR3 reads CSVHTGGYTF. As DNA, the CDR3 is TGCAGCGTCCATACAGGAGGCTACACCTTC.

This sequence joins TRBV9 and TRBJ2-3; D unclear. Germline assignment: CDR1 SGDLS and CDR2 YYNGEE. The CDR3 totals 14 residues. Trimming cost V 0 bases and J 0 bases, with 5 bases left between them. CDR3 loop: CASSVDSSTDTQYF. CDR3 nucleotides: TGTGCCAGCAGCGTAGACTCTAGCACAGATACGCAGTATTTT.

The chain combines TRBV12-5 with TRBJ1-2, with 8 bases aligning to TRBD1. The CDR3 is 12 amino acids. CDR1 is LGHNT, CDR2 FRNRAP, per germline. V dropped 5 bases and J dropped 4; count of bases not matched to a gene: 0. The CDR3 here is CASGQGAYGYTF. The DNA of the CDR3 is TGTGCTAGTGGTCAGGGGGCCTATGGCTACACCTTC.

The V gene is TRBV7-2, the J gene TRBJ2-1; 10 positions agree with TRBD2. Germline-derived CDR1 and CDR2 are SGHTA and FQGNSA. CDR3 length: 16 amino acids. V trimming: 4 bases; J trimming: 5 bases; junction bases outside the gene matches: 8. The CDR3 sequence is CASSSGRLAGHNEQFF. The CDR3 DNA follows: TGTGCCAGCAGCTCCGGTAGACTAGCGGGTCACAATGAGCAGTTCTTC.

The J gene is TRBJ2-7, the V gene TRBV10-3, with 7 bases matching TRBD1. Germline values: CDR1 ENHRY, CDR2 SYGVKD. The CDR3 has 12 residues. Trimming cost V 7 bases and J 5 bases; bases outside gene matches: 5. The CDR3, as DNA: TGTGCCATCAATCAGGGGGATCACGAGCAGTACTTC. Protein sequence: CAINQGDHEQYF.

Here the CDR3 reads CASSVGTSGYNEQFF. CDR3 DNA sequence: TGTGCCAGCAGCGTCGGGACTAGCGGATACAATGAGCAGTTCTTC. This sequence joins TRBV9 and TRBJ2-1; 11 nucleotides agree with TRBD2. With 2 bases clipped from V and 4 bases from J, the junction kept 2 bases outside the gene matches. Germline assignment: CDR1 SGDLS and CDR2 YYNGEE. There are 15 residues in the CDR3.

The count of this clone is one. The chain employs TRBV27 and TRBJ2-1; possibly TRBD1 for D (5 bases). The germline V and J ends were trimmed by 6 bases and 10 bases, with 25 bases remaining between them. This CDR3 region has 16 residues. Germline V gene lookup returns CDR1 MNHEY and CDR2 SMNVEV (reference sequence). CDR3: CASSPSRAGRWWEQFF. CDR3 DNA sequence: TGTGCCAGCAGCCCTAGTCGGGCAGGGCGCTGGTGGGAGCAGTTCTTC.

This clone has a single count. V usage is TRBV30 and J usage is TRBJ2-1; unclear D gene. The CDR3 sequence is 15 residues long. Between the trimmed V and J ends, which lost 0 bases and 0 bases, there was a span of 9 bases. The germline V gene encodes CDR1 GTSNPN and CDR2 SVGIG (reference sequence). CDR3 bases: TGTGCCTGGAGTGTAGCGCTCAGCTCCTACAATGAGCAGTTCTTC. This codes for CAWSVALSSYNEQFF.

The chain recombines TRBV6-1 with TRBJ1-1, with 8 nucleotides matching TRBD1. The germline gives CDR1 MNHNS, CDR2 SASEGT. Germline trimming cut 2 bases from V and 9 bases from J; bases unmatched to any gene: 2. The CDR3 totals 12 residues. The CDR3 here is CASSETGGQAFF. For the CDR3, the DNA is TGTGCCAGCAGTGAAACAGGGGGACAAGCTTTCTTT.

The CDR3 protein is CASSYDGRGSPGYTF. The DNA for the CDR3 is TGTGCCAGCAGTTACGACGGCAGAGGCAGTCCGGGCTACACCTTC. This rearrangement joins TRBV6-6 to TRBJ1-2; no definite D call. Germline V CDR1 and CDR2: MNHNY, SVGAGI (reference sequence). The CDR3 covers 15 residues. V shed 2 bases and J shed 8 bases, with 18 bases lying between them.

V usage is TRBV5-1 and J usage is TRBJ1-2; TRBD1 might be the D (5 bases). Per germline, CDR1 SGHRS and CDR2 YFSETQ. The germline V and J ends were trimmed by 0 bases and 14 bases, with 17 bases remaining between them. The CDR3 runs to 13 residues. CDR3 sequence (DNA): TGCGCCAGCAGCTTGGTTCAGGGAAGCGAGGATACCTTC. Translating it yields CASSLVQGSEDTF.

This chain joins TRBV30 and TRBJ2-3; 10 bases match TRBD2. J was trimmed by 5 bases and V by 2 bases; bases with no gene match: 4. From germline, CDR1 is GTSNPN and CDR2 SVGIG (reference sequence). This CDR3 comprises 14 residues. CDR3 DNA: TGTGCCTGGAGTCTAGCGGGAGTGGGAGATACGCAGTATTTT. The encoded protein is CAWSLAGVGDTQYF.

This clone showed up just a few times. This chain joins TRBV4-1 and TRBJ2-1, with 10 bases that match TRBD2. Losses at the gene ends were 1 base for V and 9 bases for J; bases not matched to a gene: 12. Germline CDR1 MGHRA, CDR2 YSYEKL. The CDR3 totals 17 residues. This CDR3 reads CASSQVPPLAGRAEQFF. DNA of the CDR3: TGCGCCAGCAGCCAAGTTCCCCCACTAGCGGGAAGGGCTGAGCAGTTCTTC.

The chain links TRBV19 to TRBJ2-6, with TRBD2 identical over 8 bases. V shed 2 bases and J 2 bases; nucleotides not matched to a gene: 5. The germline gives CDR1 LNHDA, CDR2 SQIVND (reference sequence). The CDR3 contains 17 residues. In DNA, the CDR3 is TGTGCCAGTAGTATATCCGGGAGGGCCCCTGGGGCCAACGTCCTGACTTTC. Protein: CASSISGRAPGANVLTF. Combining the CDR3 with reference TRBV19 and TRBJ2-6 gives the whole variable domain DGGITQSPKYLFRKEGQNVTLSCEQNLNHDAMYWYRQDPGQGLRLIYYSQIVNDFQKGDIAEGYSVSREKKESFPLTVTSAQKNPTAFYLCASSISGRAPGANVLTFGAGSRLTVL.

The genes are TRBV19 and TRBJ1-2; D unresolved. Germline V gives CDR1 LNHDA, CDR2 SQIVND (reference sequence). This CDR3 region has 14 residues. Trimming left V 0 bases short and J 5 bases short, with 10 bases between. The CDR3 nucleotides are TGTGCCAGTAGTATAGACGGTGGTTTGTATGGCTACACCTTC. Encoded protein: CASSIDGGLYGYTF.

This CDR3 reads CATRQQGGSGSTEAFF. CDR3 coding DNA: TGTGCCACAAGACAACAGGGGGGAAGTGGGAGCACTGAAGCTTTCTTT. The chain has TRBV7-2 and TRBJ1-1, with TRBD1 matching 8 bases. This CDR3 has 16 amino acids. Germline trimming cut 10 bases from V and 4 bases from J; bases unmatched to any gene: 17. The germline gives CDR1 SGHTA, CDR2 FQGNSA. The entire variable domain, with the rest obtained from reference TRBV7-2 and TRBJ1-1, is as follows: GAGVSQSPSNKVTEKGKDVELRCDPISGHTALYWYRQSLGQGLEFLIYFQGNSAPDKSGLPSDRFSAERTGGSVSTLTIQRTQQEDSAVYLCATRQQGGSGSTEAFFGQGTRLTVV.

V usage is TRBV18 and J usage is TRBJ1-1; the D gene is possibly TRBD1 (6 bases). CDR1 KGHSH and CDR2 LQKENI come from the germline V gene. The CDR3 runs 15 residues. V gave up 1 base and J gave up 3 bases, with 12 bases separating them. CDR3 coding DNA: TGTGCCAGCTCACCACGGGGGGGCGGGGACACTGAAGCTTTCTTT. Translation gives CASSPRGGGDTEAFF.